One sample yielded the 28 T cell receptor beta chains listed below, sequenced in a study of spatial heterogeneity in lung cancer. In TCRdb, the 5' RACE reads were re-called with MiXCR into one record per CDR3 protein. In the table there are about 39,000 distinct CDR3 sequences, around 5.8% of which are singletons. Regarding time point: sample taken at primary tumor resection. Whole RNA from tumor, nontumor lung or frozen PBMC was sequenced unsorted. The source material was PBMCs, sampled at surgery. These receptors came from a male donor with early-stage non-small cell lung cancer.

This clonotype has ten or more counts. V usage is TRBV9 and J usage is TRBJ2-2, with unresolved D. The V end lost 1 base, the J end lost 1 base, and 5 bases lay between the germline ends. CDR1 SGDLS and CDR2 YYNGEE come from the germline V gene. This CDR3 is 14 amino acids long. CDR3 region: CASSVLWNTGELFF. CDR3 coding DNA: TGTGCCAGCAGCGTATTATGGAACACCGGGGAGCTGTTTTTT.

This clonotype was picked up many times. The V gene is TRBV12-3 or TRBV12-4, the J gene TRBJ1-6; D ambiguous. V gave up 4 bases and J gave up 8 bases, with 15 bases separating them. The CDR3 spans 15 residues. The CDR3 here is CASSYGTLSYSPLHF. The CDR3 DNA follows: TGTGCCAGCAGTTACGGCACATTAAGCTATTCACCCCTCCACTTT.

This chain uses TRBV20-1 with TRBJ2-3; 11 nucleotides match TRBD2. Germline CDR1 is DFQATT and CDR2 is SNEGSKA (reference sequence). V lost 5 bases, J lost 2 bases, and 12 bases stayed unmatched. CDR3 length: 17 residues. For the CDR3, the DNA is TGCAGTGCTCGGCCTCCTAGCGGGGGGAAGTACACAGATACGCAGTATTTT. Protein sequence: CSARPPSGGKYTDTQYF.

The chain uses TRBV5-5 and TRBJ2-1; D not certain. The CDR3 length is 15 residues. Germline values: CDR1 SGHKS, CDR2 YYEKEE (reference sequence). Trimming stripped 3 bases from V and 6 bases from J, with 16 bases between. The CDR3 reads CASSSRPPSTNEQFF. Here the CDR3 DNA reads TGTGCCAGCAGCTCTCGACCCCCATCTACCAATGAGCAGTTCTTC.

This clonotype was picked up many times. The V gene is TRBV7-2, the J gene TRBJ2-1; tentatively, D is TRBD1 (5 bases). The CDR3 loop spans 17 amino acids. The germline V gene has CDR1 SGHTA and CDR2 FQGNSA. V lost 4 bases and J 9 bases, leaving 25 bases between the germline ends. The CDR3 DNA is TGTGCCAGCAGCTGGGCCCGAAGTGGCAGGGCCAAGGGTGAGCAGTTCTTC. It is translated as CASSWARSGRAKGEQFF.

The sample holds many counts of this clonotype. V usage is TRBV20-1 and J usage is TRBJ1-5; 7 bases agree with TRBD1. Germline CDR1 and CDR2: DFQATT and SNEGSKA (reference sequence). V gave up 5 bases and J gave up 1 base; unmatched junction bases: 5. The CDR3 has 14 amino acids. The CDR3 nucleotides are TGCAGTGCTGCACAGGGGACAAGCAATCAGCCCCAGCATTTT. This sequence encodes CSAAQGTSNQPQHF.

This chain links TRBV12-3 or TRBV12-4 with TRBJ1-2; no clear D gene. Trimming shortened V by 4 bases and J by 4 bases, and 7 bases separated the two germline ends. The CDR3 runs 12 residues. CDR3 bases: TGTGCCAGCAGTTGGAACCTCTATGGCTACACCTTC. Protein product: CASSWNLYGYTF.

This clonotype appeared many times. This rearrangement joins TRBV20-1 to TRBJ2-1, with no clear D. CDR1 and CDR2 from the germline V gene are DFQATT and SNEGSKA (reference sequence). The CDR3 sequence is 12 residues long. V lost 2 bases and J lost 4, with 6 bases in between. CDR3 nucleotide sequence: TGCAGTGCTAGAATAGGTTACAATGAGCAGTTCTTC. Translation: CSARIGYNEQFF.

V is TRBV24-1 and J is TRBJ2-3; D is undetermined. Germline V gene data show CDR1 as KGHDR and CDR2 as SFDVKD. V was shortened by 3 bases and J by 4 bases, with 16 bases between the two germline ends. This CDR3 comprises 16 residues. CDR3 sequence (DNA): TGTGCCACCAGTGATCGACCGGGCAGACGTGCAGATACGCAGTATTTT. It encodes CATSDRPGRRADTQYF.

This clonotype came up many times. This chain joins TRBV20-1 and TRBJ1-1, with no clear D. Trimming took 2 bases from V and 3 from J, leaving 4 bases between them. Germline-derived CDR1 and CDR2 are DFQATT and SNEGSKA (reference sequence). This CDR3 is 11 amino acids long. This chain's CDR3 is CSARPYTEAFF. CDR3 in DNA: TGCAGTGCTAGACCCTACACTGAAGCTTTCTTT.

This clonotype was seen many times. The chain couples TRBV6-2 or TRBV6-3 to TRBJ1-2; 9 bases line up with TRBD1. The CDR3 totals 14 residues. Germline V lookup: CDR1 MNHEY, CDR2 SVGEGT. V lost 6 bases, J lost 4 bases, and 6 bases stayed unmatched. The CDR3 coding sequence is TGTGCCAGCAGCACGGACAGGGGCCGCTATGGCTACACCTTC. This translates into CASSTDRGRYGYTF.

This clonotype was observed at least ten times. The chain uses TRBV2 and TRBJ2-3; possibly TRBD2 for D (6 bases). Trimming took off 4 bases at V and 6 bases at J, with 11 bases between the two ends. The CDR3 covers 13 residues. From germline, CDR1 is SNHLY and CDR2 FYNNEI. The CDR3 DNA reads TGTGCCAGCAGTGTGACTAGAGCCGATACGCAGTATTTT. Its protein is CASSVTRADTQYF.

This sequence joins TRBV5-1 and TRBJ1-6; tentatively, D is TRBD1 (5 bases). This CDR3 is built from 16 residues. The V end lost 3 bases, the J end lost 5 bases, and 15 bases lay between the germline ends. Germline CDR1 reads SGHRS; CDR2 reads YFSETQ. CDR3 loop: CASSWEGKGNNSPLHF. CDR3 nucleotide sequence: TGCGCCAGCAGCTGGGAAGGGAAGGGGAATAATTCACCCCTCCACTTT.

The V and J genes are TRBV4-2 and TRBJ2-7; D unclear. The CDR3 is 13 amino acids. The germline V gene encodes CDR1 LGHNA and CDR2 YNFKEQ. V shed 1 base and J shed 6 bases, with 10 bases lying between them. The CDR3 region is CASSQVGQPEQYF. The CDR3 nucleotides read TGTGCCAGCAGCCAAGTGGGTCAGCCCGAGCAGTACTTC.

This clonotype was counted many times. CDR3 region: CASSPSKNTEAFF. CDR3 bases: TGTGCCAGCTCACCCAGCAAGAACACTGAAGCTTTCTTT. The chain employs TRBV18 and TRBJ1-1; D unclear. CDR1 KGHSH and CDR2 LQKENI come from the germline V gene. This CDR3 is built from 13 residues. Trimming took off 3 bases at V and 1 base at J, with 6 bases between the two ends.

This clonotype occurred many times. The chain links TRBV6-5 to TRBJ2-1; either TRBD1 or TRBD2 may fit D (5 bases each). Germline-derived CDR1 and CDR2 are MNHEY and SVGAGI. CDR3 length equals 17 residues. Trimming removed 2 bases from V and 3 bases from J, with 17 bases in between. This CDR3 is CASSYGRKGTHYNEQFF. The CDR3, as DNA: TGTGCCAGCAGTTACGGTCGAAAGGGGACCCACTACAATGAGCAGTTCTTC.

There are many counts of this clonotype. The gene calls are TRBV14 and TRBJ2-7, with D perhaps matching TRBD1 (5 bases). Germline CDR1 and CDR2: SGHDN and FVKESK. This CDR3 comprises 14 residues. Deletions cut 0 bases from V and 9 bases from J, with 15 bases between. This CDR3 reads CASSQESRARGQYF. CDR3 coding DNA: TGTGCCAGCAGCCAAGAATCCAGGGCTAGAGGGCAGTACTTC.

This clonotype was observed at least ten times. The V and J genes are TRBV5-4 and TRBJ1-6; D is possibly TRBD1 (5 bases). Germline CDR1 SGHNT, CDR2 YYREEE (reference sequence). This CDR3 has 14 amino acids. The V end was cut by 1 base, the J end by 6 bases, with 8 bases between. CDR3 nucleotide sequence: TGTGCCAGCAGCTTGACCAGGGTTAATTCACCCCTCCACTTT. Translation gives CASSLTRVNSPLHF. The whole variable domain, remainder taken from reference TRBV5-4 and TRBJ1-6, is ETGVTQSPTHLIKTRGQQVTLRCSSQSGHNTVSWYQQALGQGPQFIFQYYREEENGRGNFPPRFSGLQFPNYSSELNVNALELDDSALYLCASSLTRVNSPLHFGNGTRLTVT.

This clonotype was counted a few times. The chain has TRBV4-1 and TRBJ1-1; 8 positions agree with TRBD1. Trimming removed 3 bases from V and 3 bases from J; junction bases left unmatched: 12. This CDR3 has 17 amino acids. The germline V gene encodes CDR1 MGHRA and CDR2 YSYEKL. In nucleotides, the CDR3 is TGCGCCAGCAGCCAGGACAGGGATGCGTCGGGTGACACTGAAGCTTTCTTT. Encoded protein: CASSQDRDASGDTEAFF.

Many counts were recorded for this clonotype. The chain is built from TRBV7-2 and TRBJ2-5; D possibly uses TRBD1 or TRBD2 (6 bases each). The ends were cut back, 0 bases at V and 3 bases at J, with 11 bases in the middle. The CDR3 consists of 15 residues. Germline CDR1 SGHTA, CDR2 FQGNSA. CDR3 sequence (DNA): TGTGCCAGCAGCTTAGCAGGAGGGGGAAAAGAGACCCAGTACTTC. Its protein product is CASSLAGGGKETQYF.

This clonotype came up a few times. The rearrangement uses TRBV30 and TRBJ1-5; D is uncertain. V was pared by 3 bases and J by 11 bases, with 20 bases between. Germline CDR1 reads GTSNPN; CDR2 reads SVGIG (reference sequence). This CDR3 has 14 residues. The chain's CDR3 is CAWSADTVFGAQHF. The CDR3 nucleotides read TGTGCCTGGAGCGCCGACACGGTTTTTGGAGCCCAGCATTTT.

Remarks on this clonotype: A much larger clone differs from this one at a single base, so this may be a read error. This sequence joins TRBV24-1 and TRBJ2-3; maybe TRBD2 (5 bases). This CDR3 comprises 16 residues. Per germline, CDR1 KGHDR and CDR2 SFDVKD. CDR3 DNA: TGTGCCACCAGTGATTTGCAGGCCGGGGTGTCAGATACGCGGTATTTT. Protein sequence: CATSDLQAGVSDTRYF.

The chain joins TRBV4-1 to TRBJ2-7, with D hard to call. Trimming stripped 0 bases from V and 0 bases from J, with 9 bases between. Germline CDR1 MGHRA, CDR2 YSYEKL. This CDR3 contains 15 residues. The CDR3 loop reads CASSQETASSYEQYF. CDR3 DNA sequence: TGCGCCAGCAGCCAAGAAACGGCCAGCTCCTACGAGCAGTACTTC.

Many counts were recorded for this clonotype. The genes are TRBV20-1 and TRBJ1-2; the D is unclear. Trimming took off 1 base at V and 4 bases at J, with 16 bases between the two ends. This CDR3 is built from 15 residues. Germline V gene data show CDR1 as DFQATT and CDR2 as SNEGSKA (reference sequence). As DNA, the CDR3 is TGCAGTGCTAGAGCTCCAACGTTGGGTAGCTATGGCTACACCTTC. Amino acid sequence: CSARAPTLGSYGYTF.

The V call is TRBV11-2, the J call TRBJ2-2; weak D call: TRBD2 (6 bases). The V end was cut by 0 bases, the J end by 4 bases, with 15 bases between. The CDR3 runs to 17 residues. Germline CDR1 is SGHAT and CDR2 is FQNNGV. CDR3 sequence (DNA): TGTGCCAGCAGCTTAGATCACATGGGCGGGATCACCGGGGAGCTGTTTTTT. This codes for CASSLDHMGGITGELFF.

At least ten counts were recorded for this clonotype. The chain employs TRBV5-4 and TRBJ2-1; 7 bases align to TRBD2. Germline V CDR1 and CDR2: SGHNT, YYREEE (reference sequence). The V gene end was trimmed by 4 bases and the J gene end by 3 bases; junction bases not matched to a gene: 10. CDR3 size: 16 residues. DNA for the CDR3: TGTGCCAGCAGCCCTGGTGGGCTAGCGGTCTACAATGAGCAGTTCTTC. Its protein product is CASSPGGLAVYNEQFF. The full variable domain, with the rest looked up from reference TRBV5-4 and TRBJ2-1, is ETGVTQSPTHLIKTRGQQVTLRCSSQSGHNTVSWYQQALGQGPQFIFQYYREEENGRGNFPPRFSGLQFPNYSSELNVNALELDDSALYLCASSPGGLAVYNEQFFGPGTRLTVL.

V gene TRBV5-1 combines with J gene TRBJ2-5; 12 bases are a match to TRBD2. From germline, CDR1 is SGHRS and CDR2 YFSETQ. V lost 2 bases, J lost 5 bases, and 4 bases stayed unmatched. The CDR3 consists of 15 residues. The CDR3 nucleotides are TGCGCCAGCAGCTTCGGGACTAGCGGGCAGGAGACCCAGTACTTC. It encodes CASSFGTSGQETQYF.

In its sample, this clonotype was seen many times. The chain recombines TRBV12-3 or TRBV12-4 with TRBJ1-1; D unclear. Trimming pared 1 base from V and 0 bases from J, leaving 9 bases between. This CDR3 region has 15 residues. CDR3 coding DNA: TGTGCCAGCAGTTTAGGCCAGGATCTGAACACTGAAGCTTTCTTT. It is translated as CASSLGQDLNTEAFF.